The source of this TCR beta chain is a study of blood T cell repertoires in COVID-19. The wider study: Material from acute and convalescent COVID-19 was sourced from the United States, Italy and Spain. In each case, the material was cDNA or gDNA derived from T cells, B-cell-depleted T cells, or PBMCs.

V was shortened by 0 bases and J by 5 bases, with 8 bases between the two germline ends. CDR1 and CDR2 from the germline V gene are SGHNT and YYREEE (reference sequence). The length of the CDR3 is 13 residues. While infection was still active, Seattle patients were enrolled and then followed longitudinally. Some clones are missing from TCRdb's copy, which holds only in-frame ones; the method was immunoSEQ multiplex PCR. The sample includes 130,000 to 150,000 clones, 70% to 90% of them seen just once. This sequence was found in a woman aged 55-70 years with COVID-19, enrolled during active disease. The chain employs TRBV5-4 and TRBJ2-5; D perhaps matches TRBD1 (6 bases). Sequenced input: peripheral blood. The CDR3: CASSLAGDETQYF. The CDR3 DNA is TGTGCCAGCAGCTTGGCAGGGGATGAGACCCAGTACTTC. Full variable domain (missing parts from reference TRBV5-4 and TRBJ2-5): ETGVTQSPTHLIKTRGQQVTLRCSSQSGHNTVSWYQQALGQGPQFIFQYYREEENGRGNFPPRFSGLQFPNYSSELNVNALELDDSALYLCASSLAGDETQYFGPGTRLLVL.